These 5 T cell receptor beta chains originate from one sample sequenced in a study of technical replicates of blood from a few donors. Sequencing used immunoSEQ multiplex PCR; TCRdb keeps in-frame clones, though not all of them. Of 65,000 to 90,000 clones listed, 85% to 95% are singletons. The sample was T cells isolated from PBMCs. The receptor set was obtained from a human donor in good health.

The gene calls are TRBV13 and TRBJ2-3; 9 nucleotides match TRBD2. This CDR3 contains 14 residues. V was clipped by 1 base and J by 4 bases; unmatched bases: 0. Germline V gene sequence: CDR1 PRHDT, CDR2 FYEKMQ (reference sequence). The CDR3 sequence: CASSLERGADTQYF. CDR3 nucleotide sequence: TGTGCCAGCAGCTTAGAGCGGGGGGCAGATACGCAGTATTTT.

V gene TRBV27 combines with J gene TRBJ1-1; possibly TRBD1 for D (5 bases). The ends were cut back, 5 bases at V and 11 bases at J, with 15 bases in the middle. The CDR3 totals 12 residues. CDR1 MNHEY and CDR2 SMNVEV come from the germline V gene (reference sequence). The CDR3, as DNA: TGTGCCAGCAGTACCCAGGGATTGGGGGCTTTCTTT. Amino acids: CASSTQGLGAFF.

This chain links TRBV5-5 with TRBJ1-2; no clear D. Looked up from germline, CDR1 is SGHKS and CDR2 is YYEKEE (reference sequence). V lost 3 bases, J lost 0 bases, and 9 bases lay in between. This CDR3 has 14 residues. CDR3 nucleotide sequence: TGTGCCAGCAGCTGGTCACAGACTAACTATGGCTACACCTTC. It translates to CASSWSQTNYGYTF. The entire variable domain, with the rest obtained from reference TRBV5-5 and TRBJ1-2, is as follows: DAGVTQSPTHLIKTRGQQVTLRCSPISGHKSVSWYQQVLGQGPQFIFQYYEKEERGRGNFPDRFSARQFPNYSSELNVNALLLGDSALYLCASSWSQTNYGYTFGSGTRLTVV.

The rearrangement joins TRBV11-2 to TRBJ2-7; D remains unclear. Between the trimmed V and J ends, which lost 6 bases and 2 bases, there was a span of 11 bases. Germline V gives CDR1 SGHAT, CDR2 FQNNGV. The CDR3 contains 13 residues. CDR3 sequence reads: CASRTVLTYEQYF. The DNA for the CDR3 is TGTGCCAGCAGAACGGTACTAACCTACGAGCAGTACTTC.

CDR3 amino acids: CAWSTVQGRIEKLFF. As DNA, the CDR3 is TGTGCCTGGAGTACCGTACAGGGGCGGATCGAAAAACTGTTTTTT. The chain uses TRBV30 and TRBJ1-4; 7 nucleotides agree with TRBD1. The CDR3 extends over 15 amino acids. Germline-derived CDR1 and CDR2 are GTSNPN and SVGIG (reference sequence). V shed 2 bases and J 8 bases; nucleotides not matched to a gene: 11.